The entry below gives a single T cell receptor beta chain sequence along with its context. What it binds is not known. Germline loops: CDR1 SGHDT, CDR2 YYEEEE. CDR3 size: 14 residues. V shed 4 bases and J 4 bases; nucleotides not matched to a gene: 4. Only cases whose brain tissue showed the highest T cell transcript signatures were sequenced. Pre-surgery treatment included at least one anti-epileptic drug. This specimen comes from a study of brain T cells in children with intractable seizures. General study results and limits: Patients' HCMV serostatus was unknown; virus specificity rests on CDR3 similarity alone. Clones missing pre-surgery may reflect undersampling of that blood sample.

The data were produced by immunoSEQ multiplex PCR, yet TCRdb's version contains in-frame clones alone and is incomplete. Of 50,000 to 75,000 clones listed, around 96% are singletons. This clonotype was sampled from a boy in the first two years of life with focal cortical dysplasia and intractable seizures. The V call is TRBV5-6, the J call TRBJ2-1, with 8 positions matching TRBD2. Sequenced here: peripheral blood, sampled at surgery. The CDR3, as DNA: TGTGCCAGCAGCCTCGGCGGGGGGTACAATGAGCAGTTCTTC. Its protein is CASSLGGGYNEQFF.